Shown below are 10 T cell receptor beta chains from a single sample sequenced in a study of T cell responses to AZD1222 COVID-19 vaccine. Sequenced by immunoSEQ multiplex PCR; TCRdb stores in-frame clones only, minus some. Counted here are some 130,000 clones, 89% occurring once; the ten biggest clones make up roughly 6%. Sample: peripheral blood, taken on day 0 of AZD1222 vaccination. These receptors were collected from an adult in good health.

This chain links TRBV19 with TRBJ2-3; 10 bases fit TRBD2. This CDR3 has 17 amino acids. J lost 3 bases, V lost 5 bases, and 11 bases had no gene match. Germline CDR1 LNHDA, CDR2 SQIVND (reference sequence). In DNA form, the CDR3 reads TGTGCCAGTAGTGTCAGGGCTTCACTAGCGGGGACAGATACGCAGTATTTT. The encoded protein is CASSVRASLAGTDTQYF.

The rearrangement joins TRBV11-2 to TRBJ1-1; no definite D call. Trimming pared 2 bases from V and 5 bases from J, leaving 6 bases between. Germline values: CDR1 SGHAT, CDR2 FQNNGV. The CDR3 is 12 residues long. The CDR3, as DNA: TGTGCCAGCAGCTTAATGGTTACTGAAGCTTTCTTT. This gives the protein CASSLMVTEAFF.

This clone was picked up one time. The CDR3 loop reads CASTSRGLSGNTIYF. CDR3 bases: TGTGCCAGTACCTCCCGGGGGCTGTCTGGAAACACCATATATTTT. The V gene is TRBV19, the J gene TRBJ1-3, with D perhaps TRBD1 (6 bases). CDR3 length equals 15 residues. V lost 7 bases to trimming and J lost 1 base, with 14 bases between them. Germline V CDR1 and CDR2: LNHDA, SQIVND (reference sequence).

This clone appeared a single time. The rearrangement uses TRBV4-3 and TRBJ2-1; no definite D call. The germline CDR1 and CDR2 sequences are LGHNA and YSLEER. The CDR3 extends over 14 amino acids. V lost 1 base, J lost 4 bases, and 8 bases lay in between. CDR3 DNA: TGCGCCAGCAGCCAAGTCGGTGGATACAATGAGCAGTTCTTC. As protein: CASSQVGGYNEQFF.

The CDR3 sequence: CASSEQGAITEAFF. The CDR3, as DNA: TGTGCCAGCAGTGAACAGGGGGCGATCACTGAAGCTTTCTTT. The chain employs TRBV6-1 and TRBJ1-1; 8 positions agree with TRBD1. This CDR3 has 14 residues. The V segment lost 2 bases and the J segment 4 bases; nucleotides outside the gene matches: 3. Germline CDR1 MNHNS, CDR2 SASEGT.

The chain's CDR3 is CASSQRLLAPDSYEQYF. CDR3 in DNA: TGTGCCAGCAGCCAACGACTACTAGCACCAGACTCGTACGAGCAGTACTTC. The J gene is TRBJ2-7, the V gene TRBV7-8; TRBD2 is a possible D gene (6 bases). V lost 5 bases, J lost 4 bases, and 24 bases lay in between. Per germline, CDR1 SGHVS and CDR2 FQNEAQ. The CDR3 runs to 17 residues.

This chain connects TRBV4-1 to TRBJ1-1; D is undetermined. V lost 4 bases to trimming and J lost 4 bases, with 13 bases between them. This CDR3 region has 14 residues. Germline V lookup: CDR1 MGHRA, CDR2 YSYEKL. The CDR3 DNA reads TGCGCCAGCAGCCGAATGGGGTGGGGCACTGAAGCTTTCTTT. It yields the protein CASSRMGWGTEAFF.

The chain uses TRBV7-3 and TRBJ2-3; D might be TRBD2 (6 bases). Germline V gene sequence: CDR1 SGHTA, CDR2 FQGTGA. V was trimmed by 5 bases and J by 0 bases, leaving 15 bases between them. This CDR3 comprises 16 residues. This CDR3 reads CASSLGASASTDTQYF. The CDR3 DNA follows: TGTGCCAGCAGCCTAGGGGCTAGCGCCAGCACAGATACGCAGTATTTT. Full variable domain (rest looked up from reference TRBV7-3 and TRBJ2-3): GAGVSQTPSNKVTEKGKYVELRCDPISGHTALYWYRQSLGQGPEFLIYFQGTGAADDSGLPNDRFFAVRPEGSVSTLKIQRTERGDSAVYLCASSLGASASTDTQYFGPGTRLTVL.

This clone was observed a single time. This rearrangement joins TRBV11-2 to TRBJ2-5, with D possibly called TRBD1 or TRBD2 (6 bases each). Trimming pared 6 bases from V and 3 bases from J, leaving 17 bases between. The CDR3 loop spans 15 amino acids. Germline CDR1 and CDR2: SGHAT and FQNNGV. The CDR3 nucleotides are TGTGCCAGCAGTCCCTTTTGGGGGGCCGAAGAGACCCAGTACTTC. Translated, it gives CASSPFWGAEETQYF.

The chain joins TRBV7-9 to TRBJ1-5; 8 nucleotides line up with TRBD1. In germline, CDR1 is SEHNR, CDR2 FQNEAQ (reference sequence). This CDR3 is 15 amino acids long. Trimming took 3 bases from V and 4 from J; bases not matched to a gene: 5. The CDR3 is CASSLGQAFNQPQHF. CDR3 bases: TGTGCCAGCAGCTTGGGACAGGCTTTTAATCAGCCCCAGCATTTT.